The source of this T cell receptor beta chain is a study of blood T cell repertoires in COVID-19. Per the original methods: Quantification of nucleated cells was approximated via reference gene primer amplification. The table came from immunoSEQ multiplex PCR; TCRdb's copy has only in-frame clones and leaves some out. V and J calls and clone size are copied from that table; D and trimming were computed from the DNA. The sample includes around 130,000 clones, around 83% of them seen just once. The material sequenced was PBMCs or T cells enriched from blood (not recorded which). The TCR originated in a woman aged 25 to 39 who had recovered from COVID-19.

The CDR3 here is CASSLRRLQNEQFF. DNA of the CDR3: TGCGCCAGCAGCTTGCGACGGCTACAGAATGAGCAGTTCTTC. The chain uses TRBV5-1 and TRBJ2-1; D gene uncertain. Germline-derived CDR1 and CDR2 are SGHRS and YFSETQ. The CDR3 runs 14 residues. V lost 1 base to trimming and J lost 7 bases, with 12 bases between them.